This T cell receptor (beta chain) was captured by sequencing in a study of shared clonotypes between healthy human individuals (dated by TCRdb to the early 2020s). Regarding the study in general: The cohort comprised two women and a few men aged 18 to 49 years. For each donor, three plates each were used for CD4 naive and CD4 memory, two plates were used for CD8 naive, and one plate was used for CD8 memory. To estimate repertoire size and how much clonotype sharing occurs between individuals, the study deeply sequenced the blood TCR repertoires of roughly 5 healthy adults. Different laboratories and diverse techniques were used to prepare libraries and sequence TCR repertoires, to increase sequencing depth and limit assay-specific biases. Leukapheresis yielded between about 0.8 and 8.9 billion PBMCs per donor. The investigation overall reported the following: Pairwise subsampling led to the expectation that sequencing depth would affect the degree of clonotype sharing among donors. When a handful of donors were compared, the shared fraction of clonotypes was about 5% for naive CD4, 3.5% to 4% for naive CD8, 2% to 2.5% for memory CD4, and 0.4% for memory CD8. Because the study included only a small number of donors, the genetic and exposure-history diversity represented was limited. Rarefaction of sorted-subset datasets indicated incomplete sequencing despite the large sequencing depth. Higher generation probabilities were observed for clonotypes shared by all four sorted-subset donors than for non-shared clonotypes. Only blood was sampled, and tissue TCR repertoires likely differ from those in blood. Naive subsets generally had larger estimated clonotype richness than memory subsets did.

V is cut by 4 bases and J by 0 bases, and the space between the germline ends is 13 bases. Counted from cysteine to phenylalanine, this CDR3 has 16 amino acids. The read is trimmed to its CDR3 DNA, 48 bases read in frame from base 1. In the germline V gene, CDR1 corresponds to MRHNA and CDR2 to SNTAGT. Using the deep immunoSEQ assay, multiplex PCR amplified TCR CDR3 regions from genomic DNA. Extracted genomic DNA from each cell subset was spread evenly across all wells of several immunoSEQ 96-well plates, with each plate serving as a replicate. For sorted subsets, around 200 ng genomic DNA, equal to about 30,000 T cell genomes, was loaded into each replicate PCR. Purified libraries were measured with a Qubit 3.0 fluorometer, size-checked on a Bioanalyzer 2100, and measured again with the KAPA Library Quantification kit. Every immunoSEQ 96-well plate was sequenced on a separate single-read 150-cycle Illumina NextSeq 550 flow cell. The study's own analysis went as follows. Because the immunoSEQ output held only junctional sequences and lacked quality scores, the filtering could not match the filtering applied to full-length reads. Sequences were annotated with PyIR, a Python wrapper for IgBLAST v1.9, using IMGT germline references to assign V/J genes and CDR3. Reads were filtered out if the reads had weak V/J assignments (E-value above 1e-6), no CDR3, stop codons, out-of-frame junctions, or ambiguous translated residues. A V3J clonotype was defined by an identical inferred V gene, J gene, and CDR3 amino acid sequence. Percentage overlap between repertoires was calculated by dividing the number of shared unique clonotypes by the size of the smaller repertoire. Repertoire richness was assessed with RTK rarefaction, the Chao1 estimator, and Recon v2.1 estimates of unobserved clonotypes. For all TCRbeta clonotypes obtained by the gDNA method from a handful of donors, generation probabilities were computed with OLGA. TCRdb mirrors the immuneACCESS table, restricted to in-frame sequences. Some clones are absent from its copies; in checked studies, under half trace to an unresolved V gene, and the reason for the others is unknown. That table supplies the V and J calls and clone size; D and trimming were determined from the DNA. The sample table holds 1 million to 1.2 million clones, of which around 77% were seen once. The ten largest clones take up roughly 0.83% of the sample.

Concerning this clone itself: Its antigen is unknown. Base qualities were left out, and no much larger clone turns up one base away.

Healthy HIV-negative adults with no recently reported acute infections or vaccinations were included as donors. Only Caucasian adults living in Nashville, Tennessee, USA were represented among the donors. CD4+ T cells were enriched by magnetic negative selection, after which naive cells were positively selected on CD45RA and the negative fraction was taken as the memory subset. Blood was obtained by leukapheresis, after which PBMCs were separated by Ficoll-Histopaque density gradient centrifugation and cryopreserved in liquid nitrogen vapor phase. Analytical flow cytometry was used to check the purity and quantity of each magnetically sorted T cell population. Genomic DNA was isolated from every sorted fraction and measured by UV absorbance on a Nanodrop 2000c.

The V and J genes are TRBV6-4 and TRBJ2-1; the D gene may be TRBD1 or TRBD2, since each aligns over 5 bases. The TCR comes from a man in his late teens or twenties in good health. Some clones in this sample may be carry-over from other donors' samples. What was sequenced was memory CD4+ T cells from PBMCs. This specimen's cell subset or site label, interpreted: CD45RA-negative fraction. The CDR3 region has the sequence CASSVEGDGSYNEQFF. The DNA sequence reads TGTGCCAGCAGTGTTGAAGGGGACGGCTCCTACAATGAGCAGTTCTTC.